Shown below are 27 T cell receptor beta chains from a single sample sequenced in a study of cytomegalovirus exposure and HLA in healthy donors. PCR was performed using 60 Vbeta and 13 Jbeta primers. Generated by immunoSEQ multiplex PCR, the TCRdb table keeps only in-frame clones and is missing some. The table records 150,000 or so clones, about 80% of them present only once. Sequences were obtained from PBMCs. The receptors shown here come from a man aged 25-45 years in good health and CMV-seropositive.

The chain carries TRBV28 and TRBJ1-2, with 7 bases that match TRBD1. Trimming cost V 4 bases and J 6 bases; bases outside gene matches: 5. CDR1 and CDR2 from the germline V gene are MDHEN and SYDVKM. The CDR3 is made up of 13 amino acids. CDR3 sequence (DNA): TGTGCCAGCAGTTCAGGGACAGCGGATGGCTACACCTTC. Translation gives CASSSGTADGYTF.

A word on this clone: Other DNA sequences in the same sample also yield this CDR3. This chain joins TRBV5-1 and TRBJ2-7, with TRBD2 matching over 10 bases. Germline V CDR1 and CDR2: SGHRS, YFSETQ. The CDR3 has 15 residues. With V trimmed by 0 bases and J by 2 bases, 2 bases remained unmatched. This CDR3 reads CASSLGTSGTYEQYF. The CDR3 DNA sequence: TGCGCCAGCAGCTTGGGCACTAGCGGGACCTACGAGCAGTACTTC.

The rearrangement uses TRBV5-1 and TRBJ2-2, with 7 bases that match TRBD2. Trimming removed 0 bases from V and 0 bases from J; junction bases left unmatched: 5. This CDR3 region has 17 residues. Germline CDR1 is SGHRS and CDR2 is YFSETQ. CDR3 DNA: TGCGCCAGCAGCTTGGTTGGACTAGTTTCGAACACCGGGGAGCTGTTTTTT. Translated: CASSLVGLVSNTGELFF.

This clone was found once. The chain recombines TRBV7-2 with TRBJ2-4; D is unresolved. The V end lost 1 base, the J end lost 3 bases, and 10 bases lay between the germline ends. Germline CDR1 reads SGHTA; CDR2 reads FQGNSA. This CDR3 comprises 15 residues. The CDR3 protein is CASSLDSSFKNIQYF. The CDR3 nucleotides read TGTGCCAGCAGCTTAGACTCAAGCTTCAAAAACATTCAGTACTTC.

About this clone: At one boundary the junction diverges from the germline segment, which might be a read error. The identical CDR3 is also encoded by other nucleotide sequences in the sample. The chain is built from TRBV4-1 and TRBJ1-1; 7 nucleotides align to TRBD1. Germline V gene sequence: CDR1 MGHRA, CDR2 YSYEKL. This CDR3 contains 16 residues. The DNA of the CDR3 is TGCGCCAGCAGCCAAGGTCAGGGGGTAGGGTACACTGAAGCGTTCTTT. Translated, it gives CASSQGQGVGYTEAFF.

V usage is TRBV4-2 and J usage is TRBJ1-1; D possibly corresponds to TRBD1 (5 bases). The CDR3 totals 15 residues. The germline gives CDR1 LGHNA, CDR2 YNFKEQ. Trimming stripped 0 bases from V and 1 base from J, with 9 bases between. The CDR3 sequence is CASSQDKRGNTEAFF. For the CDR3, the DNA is TGTGCCAGCAGCCAAGATAAAAGGGGGAACACTGAAGCTTTCTTT.

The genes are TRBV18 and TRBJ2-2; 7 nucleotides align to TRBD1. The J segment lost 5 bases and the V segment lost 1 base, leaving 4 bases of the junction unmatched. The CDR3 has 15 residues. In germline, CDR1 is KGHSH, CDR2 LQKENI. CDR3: CASSPQGAETGELFF. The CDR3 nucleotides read TGTGCCAGCTCACCACAGGGGGCTGAAACCGGGGAGCTGTTTTTT.

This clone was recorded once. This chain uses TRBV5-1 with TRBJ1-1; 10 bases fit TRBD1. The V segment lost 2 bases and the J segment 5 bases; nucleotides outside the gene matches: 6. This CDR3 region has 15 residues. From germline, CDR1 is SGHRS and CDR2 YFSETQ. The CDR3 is CASSFRDRGNTEAFF. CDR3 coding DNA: TGCGCCAGCAGCTTTAGGGACAGGGGTAATACTGAAGCTTTCTTT.

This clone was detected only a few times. The CDR3 reads CASSSGTVEEQYF. CDR3 in DNA: TGTGCCAGCAGCTCCGGGACAGTGGAAGAGCAGTACTTC. The J gene is TRBJ2-7, the V gene TRBV11-2, with 7 positions matching TRBD1. The length of the CDR3 is 13 residues. The germline CDR1 and CDR2 sequences are SGHAT and FQNNGV. V trimming: 4 bases; J trimming: 7 bases; junction bases outside the gene matches: 7. Filled out from reference TRBV11-2 and TRBJ2-7, the complete variable domain reads EAGVAQSPRYKIIEKRQSVAFWCNPISGHATLYWYQQILGQGPKLLIQFQNNGVVDDSQLPKDRFSAERLKGVDSTLKIQPAKLEDSAVYLCASSSGTVEEQYFGPGTRLTVT.

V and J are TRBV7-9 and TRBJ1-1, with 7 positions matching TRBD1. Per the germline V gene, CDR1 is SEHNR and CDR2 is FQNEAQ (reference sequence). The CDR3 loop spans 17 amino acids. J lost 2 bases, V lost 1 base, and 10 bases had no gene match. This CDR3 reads CASSLVVGGTANTEAFF. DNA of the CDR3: TGTGCCAGCAGCTTAGTTGTAGGTGGGACAGCAAACACTGAAGCTTTCTTT.

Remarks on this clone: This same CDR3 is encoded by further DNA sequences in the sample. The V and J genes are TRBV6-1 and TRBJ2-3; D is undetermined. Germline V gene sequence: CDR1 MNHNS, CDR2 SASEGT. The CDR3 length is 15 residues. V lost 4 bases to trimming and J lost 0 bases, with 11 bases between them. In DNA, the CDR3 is TGTGCCAGCAGTGGGCGGCAGCCTAGCACAGATACGCAGTATTTT. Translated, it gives CASSGRQPSTDTQYF.

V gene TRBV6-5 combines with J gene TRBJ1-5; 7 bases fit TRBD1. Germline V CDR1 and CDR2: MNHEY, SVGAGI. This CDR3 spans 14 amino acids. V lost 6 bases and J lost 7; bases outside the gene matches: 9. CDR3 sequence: CASSRDRANQPQHF. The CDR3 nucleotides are TGTGCCAGCAGCCGAGACAGGGCGAACCAGCCCCAGCATTTT.

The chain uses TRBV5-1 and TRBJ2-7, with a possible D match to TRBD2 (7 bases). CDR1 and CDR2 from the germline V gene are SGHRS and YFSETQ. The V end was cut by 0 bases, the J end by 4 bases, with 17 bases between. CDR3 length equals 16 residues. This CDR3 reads CASSLGLGGRRYEQYF. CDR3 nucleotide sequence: TGCGCCAGCAGCTTGGGACTCGGGGGGCGAAGGTACGAGCAGTACTTC. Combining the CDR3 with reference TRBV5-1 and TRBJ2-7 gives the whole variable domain KAGVTQTPRYLIKTRGQQVTLSCSPISGHRSVSWYQQTPGQGLQFLFEYFSETQRNKGNFPGRFSGRQFSNSRSEMNVSTLELGDSALYLCASSLGLGGRRYEQYFGPGTRLTVT.

CDR3 coding DNA: TGTGCCAGCAGTGGGGGACATTTCTACGAGCAGTACTTC. The encoded protein is CASSGGHFYEQYF. The J gene is TRBJ2-7, the V gene TRBV6-1; D possibly corresponds to TRBD1 (6 bases). Germline CDR1 is MNHNS and CDR2 is SASEGT. The CDR3 consists of 13 residues. Trimming removed 4 bases at V and 3 bases at J, with 10 bases between.

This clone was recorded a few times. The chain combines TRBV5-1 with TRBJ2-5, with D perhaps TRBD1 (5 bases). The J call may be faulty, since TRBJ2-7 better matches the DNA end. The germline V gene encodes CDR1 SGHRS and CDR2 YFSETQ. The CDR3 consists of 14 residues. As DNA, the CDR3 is TGCGCCAGCAGCTTGGTCAGGGTGGACTACGAGCAGTACTTC. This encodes CASSLVRVDYEQYF.

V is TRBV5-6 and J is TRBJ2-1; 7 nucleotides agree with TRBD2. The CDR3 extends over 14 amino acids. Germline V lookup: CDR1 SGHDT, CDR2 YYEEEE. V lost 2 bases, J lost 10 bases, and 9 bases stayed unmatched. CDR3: CASSFLTSSREQFF. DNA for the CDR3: TGTGCCAGCAGCTTCCTGACTAGCTCGAGAGAGCAGTTCTTC.

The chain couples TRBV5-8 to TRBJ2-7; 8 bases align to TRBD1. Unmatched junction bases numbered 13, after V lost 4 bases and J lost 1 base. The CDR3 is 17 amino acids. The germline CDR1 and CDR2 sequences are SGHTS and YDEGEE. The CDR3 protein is CASSLLTRQGSSYEQYF. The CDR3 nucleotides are TGTGCCAGCAGCCTCCTTACGAGACAGGGGAGTTCCTACGAGCAGTACTTC.

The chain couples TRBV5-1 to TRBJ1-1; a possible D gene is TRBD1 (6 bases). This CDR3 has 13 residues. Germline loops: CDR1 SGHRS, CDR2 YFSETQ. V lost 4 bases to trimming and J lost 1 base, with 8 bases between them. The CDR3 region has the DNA TGCGCCAGCAGCAGGGGACAGAACACTGAAGCTTTCTTT. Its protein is CASSRGQNTEAFF.

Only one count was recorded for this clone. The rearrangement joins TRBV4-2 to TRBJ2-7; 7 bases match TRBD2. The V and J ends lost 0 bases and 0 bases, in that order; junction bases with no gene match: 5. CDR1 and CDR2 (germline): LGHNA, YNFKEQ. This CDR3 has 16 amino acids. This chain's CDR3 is CASSQESSGSSYEQYF. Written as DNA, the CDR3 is TGTGCCAGCAGCCAAGAATCTAGCGGAAGCTCCTACGAGCAGTACTTC.

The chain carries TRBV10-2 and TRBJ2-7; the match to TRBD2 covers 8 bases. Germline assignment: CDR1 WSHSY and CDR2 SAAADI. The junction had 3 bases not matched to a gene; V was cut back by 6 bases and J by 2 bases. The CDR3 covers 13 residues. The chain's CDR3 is CASRSGGAYEQYF. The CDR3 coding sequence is TGCGCCAGCAGATCGGGAGGGGCCTACGAGCAGTACTTC.

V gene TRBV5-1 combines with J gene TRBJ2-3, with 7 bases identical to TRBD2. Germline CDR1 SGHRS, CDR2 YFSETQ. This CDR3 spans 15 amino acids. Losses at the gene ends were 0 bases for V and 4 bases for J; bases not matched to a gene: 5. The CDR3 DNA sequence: TGCGCCAGCAGCTTGGTGGCGGGAGTGGCAGATACGCAGTATTTT. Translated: CASSLVAGVADTQYF.

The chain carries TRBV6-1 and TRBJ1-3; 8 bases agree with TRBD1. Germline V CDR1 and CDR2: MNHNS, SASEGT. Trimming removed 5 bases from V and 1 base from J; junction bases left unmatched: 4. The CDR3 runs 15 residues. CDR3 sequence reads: CASSTRQGSGNTIYF. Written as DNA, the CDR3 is TGTGCCAGCAGTACGCGACAGGGGTCTGGAAACACCATATATTTT.

CDR3 residues: CASSLDLGQSYEQYF. Here the CDR3 DNA reads TGTGCCAGCAGCTTAGATCTAGGACAGAGCTACGAGCAGTACTTC. The V gene is TRBV11-2, the J gene TRBJ2-7; D possibly corresponds to TRBD1 (6 bases). V lost 0 bases and J lost 3, with 12 bases in between. The CDR3 spans 15 residues. CDR1 and CDR2 from the germline V gene are SGHAT and FQNNGV.

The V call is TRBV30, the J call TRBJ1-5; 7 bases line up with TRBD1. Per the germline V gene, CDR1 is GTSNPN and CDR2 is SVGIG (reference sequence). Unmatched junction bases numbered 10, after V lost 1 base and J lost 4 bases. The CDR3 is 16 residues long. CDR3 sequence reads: CAWSAKQGTTNQPQHF. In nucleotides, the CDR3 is TGTGCCTGGAGTGCCAAACAGGGGACAACTAATCAGCCCCAGCATTTT.

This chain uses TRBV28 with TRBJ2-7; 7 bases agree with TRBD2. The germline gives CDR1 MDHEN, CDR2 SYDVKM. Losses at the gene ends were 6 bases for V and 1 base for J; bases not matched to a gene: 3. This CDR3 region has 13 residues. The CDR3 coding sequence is TGTGCCAGCAGATCGGGGGGTTCCTACGAGCAGTACTTC. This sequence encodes CASRSGGSYEQYF.

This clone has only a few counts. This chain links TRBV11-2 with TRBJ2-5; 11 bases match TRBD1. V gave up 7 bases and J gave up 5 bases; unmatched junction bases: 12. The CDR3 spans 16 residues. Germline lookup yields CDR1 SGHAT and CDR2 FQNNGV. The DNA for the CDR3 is TGTGCCAGCACCACTACGGGGACAGGGGGTTCGGAGACCCAGTACTTC. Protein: CASTTTGTGGSETQYF.

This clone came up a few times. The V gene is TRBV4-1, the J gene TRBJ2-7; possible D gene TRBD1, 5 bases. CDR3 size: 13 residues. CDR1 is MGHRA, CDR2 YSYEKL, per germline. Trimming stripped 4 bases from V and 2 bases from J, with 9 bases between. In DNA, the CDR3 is TGCGCCAGCAGCCTGACAGCTACCTACGAGCAGTACTTC. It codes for CASSLTATYEQYF.